This T cell receptor (beta chain) was captured by sequencing in a study of blood T cell repertoires in COVID-19. Study-wide background: The United States, Italy and Spain supplied acute and convalescent COVID-19 samples. PBMCs, B-cell-depleted T cells, or T cells provided the cDNA or gDNA that made up the material.

Original data processing: Nucleated cell counts were estimated from reference gene primer amplification. Clones were sequenced by immunoSEQ multiplex PCR, and TCRdb holds only the in-frame ones, with some missing. For V, J and clone size, that table is used; D and trimming come from the DNA. Of 300,000 to 400,000 clones listed, roughly 84% are singletons. V lost 4 bases and J lost 11, with 11 bases in between. Germline CDR1 and CDR2: MNHEY and SVGAGI. This CDR3 contains 11 residues. Sequencing was done on a sample of peripheral blood. This chain joins TRBV6-5 and TRBJ1-1, with D perhaps TRBD1 (6 bases). This clonotype was obtained from a man aged 45-65 years with active or convalescent COVID-19. CDR3 coding DNA: TGTGCCAGCAGTTGGGACAACGAGGCTTTCTTT. It specifies CASSWDNEAFF.